The present T cell receptor (beta chain) was sequenced within a study of shared clonotypes between healthy human individuals (TCRdb year 2020). General notes on the study: The cohort included three men and a couple of women between 18 and 49 years of age. For each donor, CD4 naive and CD4 memory were each run on three plates, CD8 naive on two plates, and CD8 memory on one plate. Blood TCR repertoires of five healthy adults were deeply sequenced to estimate repertoire size and the extent of clonotype sharing between individuals. To increase sequencing depth and limit assay-specific biases, TCR repertoire library preparation and sequencing were carried out by different laboratories using diverse techniques. Per donor, leukapheresis produced somewhere between about 0.85 and 9.5 billion PBMCs. Broad study findings and their caveats: Only blood was sampled, and tissue TCR repertoires likely differ from those in blood. Incomplete sequencing was indicated by rarefaction of sorted-subset datasets, despite the large sequencing depth. Because the study included only a small number of donors, the genetic and exposure-history diversity represented was limited. Larger estimated clonotype richness was generally found for naive subsets than for memory subsets. Based on pairwise subsampling, the degree of clonotype sharing among donors was expected to be affected by sequencing depth. Clonotypes shared by all four sorted-subset donors showed higher generation probabilities than non-shared clonotypes. Sharing across a few donors was observed for around 4.8% of naive CD4, less than 4% of naive CD8, 2% to 2.5% of memory CD4, and approximately 0.41% of memory CD8 clonotypes.

Using the deep immunoSEQ assay, multiplex PCR amplified TCR CDR3 regions from genomic DNA. For each cell subset, the extracted genomic DNA was distributed evenly across all wells of several immunoSEQ 96-well plates, and each plate served as one replicate. For sorted subsets, around 200 ng genomic DNA, equal to about 30,000 T cell genomes, was loaded into each replicate PCR. Purified libraries were measured with a Qubit 3.0 fluorometer, size-checked on a Bioanalyzer 2100, and measured again with the KAPA Library Quantification kit. A separate single-read 150-cycle Illumina NextSeq 550 flow cell was used to sequence each immunoSEQ 96-well plate. In the original analysis: Because the immunoSEQ output held only junctional sequences and lacked quality scores, the filtering could not match the filtering applied to full-length reads. To assign V/J genes and CDR3, sequences were annotated against IMGT germline references using PyIR, a Python wrapper for IgBLAST v1.9. Reads with weak V/J assignments (E-value above 1e-6), missing CDR3, stop codons, out-of-frame junctions, or ambiguous translated residues were removed. V3J clonotypes were defined as sequences sharing the same inferred V gene, J gene, and CDR3 amino acid sequence. Percentage overlap between repertoires was calculated by dividing the number of shared unique clonotypes by the size of the smaller repertoire. RTK rarefaction, the Chao1 estimator, and Recon v2.1 estimates of unobserved clonotypes were used to assess repertoire richness. Generation probabilities were computed with OLGA for all TCRbeta clonotypes obtained by the gDNA method from a handful of donors. TCRdb took this table from immuneACCESS and kept in-frame rearrangements with V and J called. Such tables lack part of the clones; where checked against another copy, unresolved V genes explain under half of the gap, and the rest is unexplained. The D gene and trimming were derived from the DNA, and the V and J assignments and clone size from that table. Within this sample are about 2.3 million clones, with 85% to 95% of them counted one time only. The ten largest clones take up around 0.38% of the sample.

This clone has a single count. Its specific antigen is unknown. The record has no base qualities; no much larger clone is one base away. The trim is 5 bases for V and 3 bases for J, with a gap of 14 bases between the germline ends. Spanning cysteine to phenylalanine, the CDR3 consists of 14 amino acids. Only the CDR3 part of the read is kept: 42 bases, read in frame from the first base. CDR1 is given as LGHNA and CDR2 as YSLEER, both from the germline V gene. Healthy HIV-negative adults with no recently reported acute infections or vaccinations were included as donors. Every donor was a Caucasian adult living in Nashville, Tennessee, USA. Magnetic negative selection was used to enrich CD4+ T cells, after which naive cells were positively selected on CD45RA and the negative fraction became the memory subset. Blood was collected by leukapheresis, and PBMCs were isolated by Ficoll-Histopaque density gradient centrifugation and then cryopreserved in liquid nitrogen vapor phase. Analytical flow cytometry was used to check the purity and quantity of every magnetically sorted T cell population. Genomic DNA was isolated from each sorted fraction and quantified by UV absorbance on a Nanodrop 2000c.

The chain is made from TRBV4-3 and TRBJ2-7; the D gene is perhaps TRBD2, on 5 matching bases. Sequenced sample: naive CD4+ T cells from PBMCs. Per the publication, the cell subset or site label means: CD45RA+ positively selected. The receptor was derived from a man younger than 35 in good health. Some clones in this sample may be carry-over from other donors' samples. The CDR3: CASSSRTQDYEQYF. Here is the DNA: TGCGCCAGCAGCAGCCGGACTCAGGACTACGAGCAGTACTTC.